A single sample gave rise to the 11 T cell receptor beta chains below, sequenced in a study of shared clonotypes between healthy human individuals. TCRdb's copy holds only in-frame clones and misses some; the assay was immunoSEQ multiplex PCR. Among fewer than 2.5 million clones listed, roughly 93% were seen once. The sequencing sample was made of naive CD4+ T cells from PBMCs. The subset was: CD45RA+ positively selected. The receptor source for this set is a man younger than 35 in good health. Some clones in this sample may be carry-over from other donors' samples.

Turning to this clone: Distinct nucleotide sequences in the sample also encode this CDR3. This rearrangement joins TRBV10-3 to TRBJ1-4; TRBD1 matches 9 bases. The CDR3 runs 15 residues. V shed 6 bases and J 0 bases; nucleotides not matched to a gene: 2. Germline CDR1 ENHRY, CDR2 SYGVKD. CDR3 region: CAISRQGATNEKLFF. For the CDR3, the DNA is TGTGCCATCAGCCGACAGGGGGCAACTAATGAAAAACTGTTTTTT.

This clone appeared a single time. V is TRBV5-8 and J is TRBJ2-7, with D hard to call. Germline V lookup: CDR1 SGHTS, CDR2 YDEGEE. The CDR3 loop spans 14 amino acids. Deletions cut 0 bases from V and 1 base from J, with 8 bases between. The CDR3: CASSLARPSYEQYF. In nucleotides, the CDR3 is TGTGCCAGCAGCTTGGCCAGGCCATCCTACGAGCAGTACTTC.

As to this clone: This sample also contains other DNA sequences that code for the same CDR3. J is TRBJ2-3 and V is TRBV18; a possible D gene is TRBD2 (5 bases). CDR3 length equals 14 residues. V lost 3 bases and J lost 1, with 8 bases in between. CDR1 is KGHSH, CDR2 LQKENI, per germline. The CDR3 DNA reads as TGTGCCAGCTCACCGGGAGTCGGCACAGATACGCAGTATTTT. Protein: CASSPGVGTDTQYF.

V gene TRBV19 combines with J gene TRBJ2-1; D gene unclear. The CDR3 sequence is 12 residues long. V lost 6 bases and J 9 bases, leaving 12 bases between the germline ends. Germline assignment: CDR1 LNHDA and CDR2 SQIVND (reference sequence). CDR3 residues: CASSPSIREQFF. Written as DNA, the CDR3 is TGTGCCAGTAGCCCCTCCATCCGTGAGCAGTTCTTC.

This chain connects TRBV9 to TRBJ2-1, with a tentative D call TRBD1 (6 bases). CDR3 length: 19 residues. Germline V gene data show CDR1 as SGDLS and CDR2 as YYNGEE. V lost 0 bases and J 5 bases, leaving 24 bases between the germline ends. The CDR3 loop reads CASSVGVGQWGGVDNEQFF. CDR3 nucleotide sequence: TGTGCCAGCAGCGTAGGTGTAGGACAGTGGGGTGGGGTGGACAATGAGCAGTTCTTC.

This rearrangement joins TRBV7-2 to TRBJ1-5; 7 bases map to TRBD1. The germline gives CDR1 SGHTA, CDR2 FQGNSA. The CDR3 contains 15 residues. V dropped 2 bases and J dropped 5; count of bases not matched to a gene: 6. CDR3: CASSLTGTAYQPQHF. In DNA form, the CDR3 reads TGTGCCAGCAGCTTAACCGGGACAGCATATCAGCCCCAGCATTTT. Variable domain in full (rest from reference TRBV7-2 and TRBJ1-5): GAGVSQSPSNKVTEKGKDVELRCDPISGHTALYWYRQSLGQGLEFLIYFQGNSAPDKSGLPSDRFSAERTGGSVSTLTIQRTQQEDSAVYLCASSLTGTAYQPQHFGDGTRLSIL.

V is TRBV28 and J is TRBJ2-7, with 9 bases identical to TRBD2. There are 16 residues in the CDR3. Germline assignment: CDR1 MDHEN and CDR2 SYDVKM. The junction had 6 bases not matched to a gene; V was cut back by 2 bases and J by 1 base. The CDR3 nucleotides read TGTGCCAGCAGTTTAAACAGACTAGCGGCGTCCTACGAGCAGTACTTC. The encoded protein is CASSLNRLAASYEQYF.

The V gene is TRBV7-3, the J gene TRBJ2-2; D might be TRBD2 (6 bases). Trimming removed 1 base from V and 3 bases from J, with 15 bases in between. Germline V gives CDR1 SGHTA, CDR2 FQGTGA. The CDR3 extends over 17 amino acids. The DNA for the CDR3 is TGTGCCAGCAGCTTAATGGGTAGCCTAGCGCACACCGGGGAGCTGTTTTTT. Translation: CASSLMGSLAHTGELFF.

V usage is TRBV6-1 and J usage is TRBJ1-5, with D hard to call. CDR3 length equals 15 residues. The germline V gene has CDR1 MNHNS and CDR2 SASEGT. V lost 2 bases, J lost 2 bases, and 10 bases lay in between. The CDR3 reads CASSERTVGNQPQHF. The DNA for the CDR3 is TGTGCCAGCAGTGAACGGACGGTGGGCAATCAGCCCCAGCATTTT.

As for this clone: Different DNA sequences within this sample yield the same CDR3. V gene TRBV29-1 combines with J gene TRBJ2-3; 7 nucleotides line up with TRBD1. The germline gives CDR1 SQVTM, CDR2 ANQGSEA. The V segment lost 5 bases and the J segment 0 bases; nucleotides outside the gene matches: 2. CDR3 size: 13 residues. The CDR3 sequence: CSVRQGSTDTQYF. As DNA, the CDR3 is TGCAGCGTTCGACAGGGTAGCACAGATACGCAGTATTTT.

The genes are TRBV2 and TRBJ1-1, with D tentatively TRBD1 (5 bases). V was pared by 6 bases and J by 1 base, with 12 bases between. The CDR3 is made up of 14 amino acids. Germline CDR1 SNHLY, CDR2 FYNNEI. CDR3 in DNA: TGTGCCAGCAGCCTGACAGAGCAGAACACTGAAGCTTTCTTT. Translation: CASSLTEQNTEAFF.